One sample yielded the 18 T cell receptor beta chains listed below, sequenced in a study of T cells after yellow fever vaccination. TCRdb recomputed calls from the 5' RACE reads with MiXCR, one row per CDR3 protein. The data hold about 170,000 distinct CDR3 sequences, with 9.5% to 11% observed a single time. The sequences come from CD8+ T cells sorted from PBMCs, collected 15 days after the yellow fever booster vaccination. These TCRs come from a man between 18 and 35 years old who received the YFV17D yellow fever vaccine.

Only a few counts were recorded for this clonotype. The rearrangement uses TRBV7-9 and TRBJ1-4; D is undetermined. The CDR3 is 13 residues long. Germline V gives CDR1 SEHNR, CDR2 FQNEAQ (reference sequence). Trimming took 1 base from V and 8 from J, leaving 8 bases between them. In nucleotides, the CDR3 is TGTGCCAGCAGCTTAGATGGCCAAGAAAAACTGTTTTTT. Its translation is CASSLDGQEKLFF.

This clonotype has just a few counts. The chain combines TRBV20-1 with TRBJ2-1; 10 nucleotides agree with TRBD2. Trimming took 3 bases from V and 7 from J; bases not matched to a gene: 6. The CDR3 is 14 residues long. Germline CDR1 DFQATT, CDR2 SNEGSKA (reference sequence). The CDR3 reads CSASGTSDRNEQFF. Here the CDR3 DNA reads TGCAGTGCTAGCGGGACTAGCGATCGTAATGAGCAGTTCTTC.

The chain recombines TRBV5-6 with TRBJ2-3; 8 bases agree with TRBD2. Germline CDR1 and CDR2: SGHDT and YYEEEE. The CDR3 consists of 14 residues. With V trimmed by 3 bases and J by 4 bases, 4 bases remained unmatched. The CDR3 spells CASSWMRGADTQYF. DNA for the CDR3: TGTGCCAGCAGCTGGATGCGGGGGGCAGATACGCAGTATTTT.

The V and J genes are TRBV14 and TRBJ1-1, with a tentative D call TRBD1 (5 bases). The V gene lost 4 bases and the J gene lost 0 bases, with 15 bases spanning the gap. The germline gives CDR1 SGHDN, CDR2 FVKESK. This CDR3 contains 16 residues. DNA of the CDR3: TGTGCCAGCAGCCCCTGGTCCGGGACCTTGAACACTGAAGCTTTCTTT. Its translation: CASSPWSGTLNTEAFF.

As to this clonotype: Germline is not matched at one junction end, which may reflect a read error. The gene calls are TRBV10-3 and TRBJ2-4, with D possibly being TRBD1 or TRBD2 (5 bases each). Per the germline V gene, CDR1 is ENHRY and CDR2 is SYGVKD. CDR3 length: 10 residues. Written as DNA, the CDR3 is TGTGCCATCATTGGGACGCAGTACCCCTTC. Its translation: CAIIGTQYPF.

The rearrangement joins TRBV25-1 to TRBJ2-7, with 8 bases that match TRBD1. The germline V gene encodes CDR1 MGHDK and CDR2 SYGVNS. This CDR3 has 14 amino acids. J lost 3 bases, V lost 4 bases, and 5 bases had no gene match. CDR3 sequence reads: CASSGDRRNYEQYF. The CDR3 DNA is TGTGCCAGCAGTGGGGACAGGAGGAACTACGAGCAGTACTTC.

The chain couples TRBV6-6 to TRBJ2-3; D gene uncertain. The CDR3 runs 12 residues. Trimming left V 2 bases short and J 5 bases short, with 5 bases between. Germline CDR1 and CDR2: MNHNY and SVGAGI (reference sequence). The CDR3 DNA is TGTGCCAGCAGTTACGGGGAAGATACGCAGTATTTT. Protein: CASSYGEDTQYF.

This chain joins TRBV9 and TRBJ2-7; no definite D call. The V gene lost 0 bases and the J gene lost 4 bases, with 11 bases spanning the gap. CDR1 and CDR2 from the germline V gene are SGDLS and YYNGEE. The CDR3 is made up of 14 amino acids. CDR3 nucleotides: TGTGCCAGCAGCGTAGCTGCAGGCGAATACGAGCAGTACTTC. It encodes CASSVAAGEYEQYF.

This clonotype was counted only a few times. This chain joins TRBV6-2 or TRBV6-3 and TRBJ2-7; TRBD1 agrees at 9 bases. Per the germline V gene, CDR1 is MNHEY and CDR2 is SVGEGT. This CDR3 has 16 residues. Trimming took 4 bases from V and 2 from J; bases not matched to a gene: 9. The CDR3 loop is CASSFSRDRVAYEQYV. DNA of the CDR3: TGTGCCAGCAGTTTCTCAAGGGACAGGGTCGCCTACGAGCAGTACGTC.

This clonotype was observed a few times. The genes are TRBV6-2 or TRBV6-3 and TRBJ2-1, with 9 bases aligning to TRBD2. The CDR3 is 15 amino acids. Unmatched junction bases numbered 3, after V lost 6 bases and J lost 0 bases. CDR1 MNHEY and CDR2 SVGEGT come from the germline V gene. The CDR3 sequence is CASRRLAVSYNEQFF. Here the CDR3 DNA reads TGTGCCAGCAGGCGACTAGCGGTCTCCTACAATGAGCAGTTCTTC.

The rearrangement uses TRBV5-6 and TRBJ2-1; possibly TRBD2 for D (5 bases). The CDR3 runs 19 residues. CDR1 is SGHDT, CDR2 YYEEEE, per germline. V lost 0 bases, J lost 0 bases, and 19 bases lay in between. CDR3 nucleotide sequence: TGTGCCAGCAGCTTGGGTGGGCCGGCAGGACTTCCCTCCTACAATGAGCAGTTCTTC. It yields the protein CASSLGGPAGLPSYNEQFF.

In its sample, this clonotype was seen a few times. This rearrangement joins TRBV23-1 to TRBJ2-7; D might be TRBD2 (6 bases). TRBV23-1 counts as an open reading frame of uncertain function. This CDR3 contains 15 residues. Between the trimmed V and J ends, which lost 7 bases and 0 bases, there was a span of 16 bases. CDR3 amino acids: CASTVGRGSSYEQYF. CDR3 in DNA: TGCGCCAGCACCGTGGGACGGGGGAGCTCCTACGAGCAGTACTTC.

This clonotype occurred many times. The chain employs TRBV4-3 and TRBJ2-7; TRBD2 aligns across 8 bases. The germline V gene encodes CDR1 LGHNA and CDR2 YSLEER. V lost 4 bases, J lost 4 bases, and 12 bases stayed unmatched. The CDR3 has 16 residues. The CDR3 DNA reads as TGCGCCAGCAGCCCGACAGCGGTAGCGGGAATTTACGAGCAGTACTTC. It encodes CASSPTAVAGIYEQYF.

This clonotype was observed a few times. The CDR3 sequence is CASLRDLRTDTQYF. DNA for the CDR3: TGTGCCAGCCTCCGGGACCTACGGACAGATACGCAGTATTTT. The V call is TRBV27, the J call TRBJ2-3, with D possibly called TRBD1 or TRBD2 (5 bases each). The CDR3 sequence is 14 residues long. Germline loops: CDR1 MNHEY, CDR2 SMNVEV (reference sequence). Trimming pared 8 bases from V and 3 bases from J, leaving 15 bases between.

The chain is built from TRBV6-5 and TRBJ2-5, with a possible D match to TRBD2 (6 bases). V was cut by 0 bases and J by 4 bases, with 12 bases left in between. This CDR3 spans 15 amino acids. CDR1 is MNHEY and CDR2 is SVGAGI in the germline V gene. Here the CDR3 reads CASSYSGMEGETQYF. CDR3 sequence (DNA): TGTGCCAGCAGTTACTCAGGGATGGAGGGAGAGACCCAGTACTTC.

In this sample, this clonotype turned up a few times. The chain uses TRBV12-3 or TRBV12-4 and TRBJ1-4; a weak D match, TRBD1 (6 bases). This CDR3 contains 14 residues. V lost 6 bases and J lost 4, with 12 bases in between. The CDR3 sequence is CASRDRGVNEKLFF. CDR3 coding DNA: TGTGCCAGCAGGGATAGGGGGGTTAATGAAAAACTGTTTTTT.

This clonotype was found many times. This chain connects TRBV6-2 or TRBV6-3 to TRBJ2-3; D uncertain. This CDR3 has 13 amino acids. Per the germline V gene, CDR1 is MNHEY and CDR2 is SVGEGT. Trimming cost V 0 bases and J 7 bases, with 8 bases left between them. CDR3 sequence reads: CASSYSLGNTQYF. In DNA, the CDR3 is TGTGCCAGCAGTTACTCTCTAGGAAATACGCAGTATTTT.

The CDR3 nucleotides read TGTGCCAGCAGCCCACCCGATCAGGGATCTAGGGAAACTGAAGCTTTCTTT. Translated: CASSPPDQGSRETEAFF. This rearrangement joins TRBV7-9 to TRBJ1-1; D might be TRBD1 (5 bases). CDR3 size: 17 residues. Trimming took off 5 bases at V and 5 bases at J, with 24 bases between the two ends. CDR1 and CDR2 (germline): SEHNR, FQNEAQ (reference sequence).